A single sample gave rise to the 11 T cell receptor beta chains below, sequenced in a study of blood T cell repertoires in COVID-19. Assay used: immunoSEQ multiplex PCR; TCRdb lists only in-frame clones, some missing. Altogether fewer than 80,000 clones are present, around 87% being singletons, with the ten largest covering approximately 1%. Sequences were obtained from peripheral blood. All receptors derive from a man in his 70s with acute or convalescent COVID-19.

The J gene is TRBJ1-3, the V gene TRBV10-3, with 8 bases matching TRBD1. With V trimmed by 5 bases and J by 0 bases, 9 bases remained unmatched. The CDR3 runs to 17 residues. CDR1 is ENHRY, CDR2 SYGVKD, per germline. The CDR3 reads CAISPTGATFSGNTIYF. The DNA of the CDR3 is TGTGCCATCAGTCCGACAGGGGCAACTTTCTCTGGAAACACCATATATTTT.

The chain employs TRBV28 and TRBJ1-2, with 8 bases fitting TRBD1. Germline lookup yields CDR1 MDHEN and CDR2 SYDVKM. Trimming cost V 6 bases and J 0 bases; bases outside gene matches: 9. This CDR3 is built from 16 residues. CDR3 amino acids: CASRPPGTGPNYGYTF. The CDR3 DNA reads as TGTGCCAGCAGACCTCCGGGGACAGGACCTAACTATGGCTACACCTTC.

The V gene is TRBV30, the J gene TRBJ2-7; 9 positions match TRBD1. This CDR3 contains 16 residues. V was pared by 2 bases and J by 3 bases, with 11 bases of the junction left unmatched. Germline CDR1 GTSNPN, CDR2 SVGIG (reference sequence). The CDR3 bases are TGTGCCTGGAGTATCGCCGGGACAGGGTTCGGCTACGAGCAGTACTTC. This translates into CAWSIAGTGFGYEQYF.

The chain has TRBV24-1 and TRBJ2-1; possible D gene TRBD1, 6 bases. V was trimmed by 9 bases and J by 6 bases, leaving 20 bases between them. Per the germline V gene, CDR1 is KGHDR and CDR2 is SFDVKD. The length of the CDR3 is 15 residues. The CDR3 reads CATSSGVKQGNEQFF. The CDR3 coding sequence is TGTGCCACCTCCTCCGGGGTGAAACAGGGCAATGAGCAGTTCTTC.

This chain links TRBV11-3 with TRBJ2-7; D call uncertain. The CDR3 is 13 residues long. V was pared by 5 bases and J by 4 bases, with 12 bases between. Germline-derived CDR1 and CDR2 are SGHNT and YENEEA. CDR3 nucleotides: TGTGCCAGCAGCAGTAGTAATTCGTACGAGCAGTACTTC. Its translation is CASSSSNSYEQYF.

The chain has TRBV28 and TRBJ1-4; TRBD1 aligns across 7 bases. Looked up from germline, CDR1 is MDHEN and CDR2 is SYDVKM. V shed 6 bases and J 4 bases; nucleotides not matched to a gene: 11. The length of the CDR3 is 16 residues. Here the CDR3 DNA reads TGTGCCAGCAGCCGGGCTCTCAGGGGGAATAATGAAAAACTGTTTTTT. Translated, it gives CASSRALRGNNEKLFF.

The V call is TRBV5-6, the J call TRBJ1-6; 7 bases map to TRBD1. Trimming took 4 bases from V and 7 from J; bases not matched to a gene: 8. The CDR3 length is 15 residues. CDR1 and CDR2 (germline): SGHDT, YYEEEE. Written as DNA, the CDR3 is TGTGCCAGCAGCCGAAAGACAGGGTACAATTCACCCCTCCACTTT. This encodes CASSRKTGYNSPLHF.

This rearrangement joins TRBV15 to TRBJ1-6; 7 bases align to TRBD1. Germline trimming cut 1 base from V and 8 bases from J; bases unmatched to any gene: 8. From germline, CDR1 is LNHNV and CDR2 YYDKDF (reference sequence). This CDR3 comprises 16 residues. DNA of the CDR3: TGTGCCACCAGCAGAGCCGTGGGCAGGGGGGATTCACCCCTCCACTTT. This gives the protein CATSRAVGRGDSPLHF.

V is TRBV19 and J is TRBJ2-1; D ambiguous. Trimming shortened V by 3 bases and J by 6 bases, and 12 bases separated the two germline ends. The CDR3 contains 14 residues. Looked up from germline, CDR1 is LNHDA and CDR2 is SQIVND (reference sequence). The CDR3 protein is CASSMGGTGNEQFF. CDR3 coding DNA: TGTGCCAGTAGTATGGGTGGTACGGGCAATGAGCAGTTCTTC.

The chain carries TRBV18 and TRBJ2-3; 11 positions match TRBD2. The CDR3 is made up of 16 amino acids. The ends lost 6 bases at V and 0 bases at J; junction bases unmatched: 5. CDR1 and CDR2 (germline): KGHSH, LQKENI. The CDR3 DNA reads TGTGCCAGCTCCGGGACTAGCGGATCTAGCACAGATACGCAGTATTTT. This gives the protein CASSGTSGSSTDTQYF.

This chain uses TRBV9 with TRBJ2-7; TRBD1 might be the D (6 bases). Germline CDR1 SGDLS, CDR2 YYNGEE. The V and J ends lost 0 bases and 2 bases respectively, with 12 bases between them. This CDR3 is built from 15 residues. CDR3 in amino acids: CASSVGTASTYEQYF. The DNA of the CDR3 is TGTGCCAGCAGCGTAGGGACAGCCAGTACCTACGAGCAGTACTTC.